This TCR beta chain was documented in a study of T cells in tuberculosis. Study-level results: A GMM-specific repertoire classifier reached approximately 90% accuracy, AUROC more than 0.8.

Sequencing was performed with immunoSEQ multiplex PCR; in TCRdb, only in-frame clones are kept and a portion is missing. The table has approximately 35,000 clones, around 97% seen once. About this clone itself: Its antigen remains unknown.

Unmatched junction bases numbered 1, after V lost 1 base and J lost 1 base. The CDR3 extends over 14 amino acids. The germline V gene has CDR1 SGHRS and CDR2 YFSETQ. This sequence joins TRBV5-1 and TRBJ2-7, with TRBD2 identical over 8 bases. This TCR derives from a donor aged 10-29 years with latent tuberculosis or without tuberculosis infection. What was sequenced was PBMCs. CDR3 region: CASSLRGGSYEQYF. The CDR3 region has the DNA TGCGCCAGCAGCTTGCGGGGGGGGTCCTACGAGCAGTACTTC.